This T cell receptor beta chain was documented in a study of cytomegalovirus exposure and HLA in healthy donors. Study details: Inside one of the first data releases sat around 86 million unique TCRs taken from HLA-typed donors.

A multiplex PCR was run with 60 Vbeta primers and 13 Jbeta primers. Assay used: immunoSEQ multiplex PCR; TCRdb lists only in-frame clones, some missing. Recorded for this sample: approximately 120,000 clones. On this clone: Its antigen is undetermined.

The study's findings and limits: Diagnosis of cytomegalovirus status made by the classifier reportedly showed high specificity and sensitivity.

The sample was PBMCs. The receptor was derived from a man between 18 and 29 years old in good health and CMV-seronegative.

Written as DNA, the CDR3 is TGTGCCAGCAGTCCAGGGGGCTCTGGCTATGGCTACACCTTC. Amino acid sequence: CASSPGGSGYGYTF. The chain uses TRBV27 and TRBJ1-2, with 8 bases matching TRBD1. The V gene end was trimmed by 5 bases and the J gene end by 4 bases; junction bases not matched to a gene: 6. The CDR3 runs 14 residues. The germline gives CDR1 MNHEY, CDR2 SMNVEV (reference sequence).